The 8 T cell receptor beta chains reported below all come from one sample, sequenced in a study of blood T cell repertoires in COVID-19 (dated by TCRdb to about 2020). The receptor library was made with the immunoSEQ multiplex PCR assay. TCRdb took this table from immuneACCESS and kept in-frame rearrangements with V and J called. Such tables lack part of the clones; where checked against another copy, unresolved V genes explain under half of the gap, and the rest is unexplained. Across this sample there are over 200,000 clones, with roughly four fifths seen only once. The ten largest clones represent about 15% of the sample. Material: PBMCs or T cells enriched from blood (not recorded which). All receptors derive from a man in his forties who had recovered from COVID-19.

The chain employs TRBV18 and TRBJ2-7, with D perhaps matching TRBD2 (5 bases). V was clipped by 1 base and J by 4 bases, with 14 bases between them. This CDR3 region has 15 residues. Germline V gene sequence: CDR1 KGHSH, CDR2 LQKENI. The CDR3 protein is CASSPREGDRYEQYF. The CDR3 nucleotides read TGTGCCAGCTCACCACGAGAGGGCGATCGGTACGAGCAGTACTTC.

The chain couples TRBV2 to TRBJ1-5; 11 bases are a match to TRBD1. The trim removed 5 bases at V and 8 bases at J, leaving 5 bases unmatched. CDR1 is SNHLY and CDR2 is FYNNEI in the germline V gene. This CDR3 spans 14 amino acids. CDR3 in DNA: TGTGCCAGCAGTTGGGGACAGGGGGGTGAGCCCCAGCATTTT. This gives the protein CASSWGQGGEPQHF.

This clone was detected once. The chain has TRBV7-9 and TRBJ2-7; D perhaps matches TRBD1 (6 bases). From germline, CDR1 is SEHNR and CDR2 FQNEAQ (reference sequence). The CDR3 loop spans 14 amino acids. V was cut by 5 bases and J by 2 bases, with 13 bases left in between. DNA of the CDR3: TGTGCCAGCAGCCCTAGGGACATTCCCTACGAGCAGTACTTC. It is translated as CASSPRDIPYEQYF. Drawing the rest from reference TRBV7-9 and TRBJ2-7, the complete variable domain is DTGVSQNPRHKITKRGQNVTFRCDPISEHNRLYWYRQTLGQGPEFLTYFQNEAQLEKSRLLSDRFSAERPKGSFSTLEIQRTEQGDSAMYLCASSPRDIPYEQYFGPGTRLTVT.

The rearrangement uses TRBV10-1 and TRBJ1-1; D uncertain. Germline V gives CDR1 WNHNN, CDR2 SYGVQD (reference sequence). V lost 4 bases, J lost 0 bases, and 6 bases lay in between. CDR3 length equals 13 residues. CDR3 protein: CASSGHLNTEAFF. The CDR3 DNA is TGCGCCAGCAGTGGGCATTTGAACACTGAAGCTTTCTTT.

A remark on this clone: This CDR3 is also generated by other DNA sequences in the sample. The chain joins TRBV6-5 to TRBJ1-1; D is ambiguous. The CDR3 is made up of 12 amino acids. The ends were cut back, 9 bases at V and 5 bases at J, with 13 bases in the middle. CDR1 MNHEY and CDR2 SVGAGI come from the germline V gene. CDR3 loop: CASRRAGTEAFF. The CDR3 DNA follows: TGTGCCAGTCGACGGGCGGGGACTGAAGCTTTCTTT.

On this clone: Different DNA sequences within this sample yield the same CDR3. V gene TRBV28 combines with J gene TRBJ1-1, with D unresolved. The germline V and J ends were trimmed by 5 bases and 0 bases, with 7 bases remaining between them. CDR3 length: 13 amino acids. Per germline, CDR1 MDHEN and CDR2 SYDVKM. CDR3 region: CASSRTLNTEAFF. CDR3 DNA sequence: TGTGCCAGCAGTCGAACATTGAACACTGAAGCTTTCTTT.

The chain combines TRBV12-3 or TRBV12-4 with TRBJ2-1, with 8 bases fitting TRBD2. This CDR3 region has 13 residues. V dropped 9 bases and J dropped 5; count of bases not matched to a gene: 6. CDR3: CASGREVNNEQFF. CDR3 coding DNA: TGTGCCAGTGGGCGGGAGGTCAACAATGAGCAGTTCTTC.

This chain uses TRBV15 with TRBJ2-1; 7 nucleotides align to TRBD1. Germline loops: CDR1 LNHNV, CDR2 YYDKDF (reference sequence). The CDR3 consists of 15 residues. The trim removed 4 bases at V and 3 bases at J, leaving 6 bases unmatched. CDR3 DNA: TGTGCCACCAGCACCAGGGCAGGGGGCTACAATGAGCAGTTCTTC. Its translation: CATSTRAGGYNEQFF.